The 24 T cell receptor beta chains below were found in one sample sequenced in a study of blood T cells in healthy people across ages (dated by TCRdb to 2014 to 2015). The library was prepared using 5' RACE. Reads for this sample came from an Illumina HiSeq 2500. A second PCR of roughly 7 to 11 cycles was performed with a sample-barcoded 5' primer and a J-beta primer mix. The raw public data were reprocessed by TCRdb itself: fastp quality trimming at Q25, MiXCR clonotype calling, in-frame beta chains only. Rows merge per CDR3 protein into single entries with the most common DNA and genes. The sample records fewer than 900,000 distinct CDR3 sequences, about 34% of which are singletons. 10% to 15% of the sample goes to the ten largest clones. The source material was blood. Source of these receptors: a man between 18 and 29 years old in good health.

Notes on this clonotype: Sequence at one end of the junction differs from germline and may be a read error. V is TRBV7-9 and J is TRBJ2-7, with D hard to call. This CDR3 is built from 12 residues. Germline lookup yields CDR1 SEHNR and CDR2 FQNEAQ (reference sequence). This CDR3 is CSSSLWGNEQYF. The CDR3 DNA sequence: TGTTCCAGCAGCTTATGGGGTAATGAGCAGTACTTC. Supplemented by reference TRBV7-9 and TRBJ2-7, the full variable domain reads DTGVSQNPRHKITKRGQNVTFRCDPISEHNRLYWYRQTLGQGPEFLTYFQNEAQLEKSRLLSDRFSAERPKGSFSTLEIQRTEQGDSAMYLCSSSLWGNEQYFGPGTRLTVT.

The chain is built from TRBV7-3 and TRBJ2-1; a possible D gene is TRBD1 (6 bases). Looked up from germline, CDR1 is SGHTA and CDR2 is FQGTGA. This CDR3 has 12 residues. The V end was cut by 11 bases, the J end by 6 bases, with 14 bases between. CDR3 region: CASGPRGNEQFF. CDR3 sequence (DNA): TGTGCCTCCGGGCCCAGGGGCAATGAGCAGTTCTTC.

The rearrangement uses TRBV10-3 and TRBJ2-5; no clear D gene. Trimming took 0 bases from V and 2 from J, leaving 7 bases between them. Germline loops: CDR1 ENHRY, CDR2 SYGVKD. The CDR3 length is 14 residues. In nucleotides, the CDR3 is TGTGCCATCAGTGAGTCGGCAAGGCAAGAGACCCAGTACTTC. It specifies CAISESARQETQYF.

This clonotype was found many times. Here the CDR3 DNA reads TGCAGTGCTAGAGATGAGTATGGCTACACCTTC. This sequence encodes CSARDEYGYTF. V gene TRBV20-1 combines with J gene TRBJ1-2, with D unresolved. Between the trimmed V and J ends, which lost 0 bases and 5 bases, there was a span of 4 bases. The CDR3 sequence is 11 residues long. Germline CDR1 reads DFQATT; CDR2 reads SNEGSKA (reference sequence).

V is TRBV7-9 and J is TRBJ1-5; D remains unclear. The V gene's germline CDR1 is SEHNR and CDR2 FQNEAQ (reference sequence). This CDR3 is 15 amino acids long. The V end lost 7 bases, the J end lost 0 bases, and 13 bases lay between the germline ends. The CDR3 coding sequence is TGTGCCAGCATCCCAAGAACAGTTAGCAATCAGCCCCAGCATTTT. Translation gives CASIPRTVSNQPQHF.

This clonotype appeared a few times. The V and J genes are TRBV5-1 and TRBJ2-5; D is perhaps TRBD2 (5 bases). From germline, CDR1 is SGHRS and CDR2 YFSETQ. V lost 1 base to trimming and J lost 5 bases, with 9 bases between them. The CDR3 is 13 amino acids. This chain's CDR3 is CASSLILEETQYF. The CDR3 nucleotides read TGCGCCAGCAGCTTGATACTAGAGGAGACCCAGTACTTC.

This clonotype was detected only a few times. The chain combines TRBV20-1 with TRBJ1-1; 8 bases match TRBD1. V gave up 6 bases and J gave up 1 base; unmatched junction bases: 4. The germline gives CDR1 DFQATT, CDR2 SNEGSKA (reference sequence). The CDR3 totals 13 residues. The CDR3 region has the DNA TGCAGTGCCCGTGGGACAGGGAACACTGAAGCTTTCTTT. It yields the protein CSARGTGNTEAFF.

The J gene is TRBJ2-5, the V gene TRBV2; no reliable D call. The J call may be incorrect, as the DNA end agrees better with TRBJ2-7. Germline CDR1 reads SNHLY; CDR2 reads FYNNEI. CDR3 size: 15 residues. CDR3 region: CASSGRTFSSYEQYF. DNA of the CDR3: TGTGCCAGCAGTGGCCGGACGTTCAGCTCCTACGAGCAGTACTTC.

This clonotype has a count of ten or more. The V gene is TRBV3-1, the J gene TRBJ1-2; D remains unclear. Trimming removed 0 bases from V and 4 bases from J, with 9 bases in between. CDR1 and CDR2 from the germline V gene are LGHDT and YNNKEL (reference sequence). CDR3 size: 14 residues. The CDR3 is CASSQDLGTYGYTF. For the CDR3, the DNA is TGTGCCAGCAGCCAAGATCTAGGAACCTATGGCTACACCTTC.

The chain carries TRBV24-1 and TRBJ2-5, with D perhaps matching TRBD1 (5 bases). The CDR3 has 14 amino acids. Per the germline V gene, CDR1 is KGHDR and CDR2 is SFDVKD. Trimming pared 4 bases from V and 2 bases from J, leaving 10 bases between. The CDR3 is CATSDITGQETQYF. CDR3 in DNA: TGTGCCACCAGTGACATAACAGGTCAAGAGACCCAGTACTTC.

In its sample, this clonotype was seen a few times. V usage is TRBV6-1 and J usage is TRBJ1-1; 7 bases map to TRBD1. Per germline, CDR1 MNHNS and CDR2 SASEGT. The V and J ends lost 6 bases and 8 bases, in that order; junction bases with no gene match: 6. This CDR3 comprises 12 residues. DNA of the CDR3: TGTGCCAGCAGGACAGGGACGGAAGAAGCTTTCTTT. Translating gives CASRTGTEEAFF.

Only a few counts were recorded for this clonotype. This chain uses TRBV12-3 or TRBV12-4 with TRBJ1-2; TRBD1 matches at 9 bases. The V and J ends lost 3 bases and 10 bases, in that order; junction bases with no gene match: 3. The CDR3 is made up of 12 amino acids. CDR3 sequence (DNA): TGTGCCAGCAGTTTTCGGGACAGGGACTACACCTTC. The encoded protein is CASSFRDRDYTF.

In its sample, this clonotype was seen many times. The V call is TRBV9, the J call TRBJ2-4, with D perhaps matching TRBD2 (5 bases). CDR3 length: 16 residues. Trimming removed 4 bases from V and 2 bases from J, with 16 bases in between. CDR1 SGDLS and CDR2 YYNGEE come from the germline V gene. The CDR3 sequence: CASSPTGVVTKNIQYF. The CDR3 coding sequence is TGTGCCAGCAGCCCGACCGGGGTTGTGACCAAAAACATTCAGTACTTC.

This clonotype appeared a few times. This chain joins TRBV7-6 and TRBJ2-1; 8 positions agree with TRBD2. Per germline, CDR1 SGHVS and CDR2 FNYEAQ. The CDR3 sequence is 17 residues long. J was trimmed by 4 bases and V by 1 base; bases with no gene match: 9. The CDR3 loop reads CASSLGGGTVTYNEQFF. CDR3 nucleotides: TGTGCCAGCAGCTTAGGCGGGGGGACGGTGACATACAATGAGCAGTTCTTC.

The chain's CDR3 is CASSYLHPGRAYEQYF. As DNA, the CDR3 is TGTGCCAGCAGTTACCTCCACCCAGGGAGGGCCTACGAGCAGTACTTC. V gene TRBV6-6 combines with J gene TRBJ2-1; 7 bases agree with TRBD2. With the DNA end fitting TRBJ2-7 better, the J assignment may be wrong. This CDR3 spans 16 amino acids. Germline CDR1 and CDR2: MNHNY and SVGAGI (reference sequence).

The chain combines TRBV5-1 with TRBJ2-1; D may correspond to TRBD1 or TRBD2 (5 bases each). Looked up from germline, CDR1 is SGHRS and CDR2 is YFSETQ. V shed 4 bases and J shed 11 bases, with 16 bases lying between them. CDR3 length equals 13 residues. CDR3 in amino acids: CASSGTPSGKQFF. CDR3 coding DNA: TGCGCCAGCAGCGGGACCCCCAGCGGTAAGCAGTTCTTC.

On this clonotype: A clone one base away is much larger, so this may be a read error. The chain couples TRBV29-1 to TRBJ1-6, with D possibly matching TRBD1 (5 bases). This CDR3 is 13 amino acids long. CDR1 is SQVTM and CDR2 is ANQGSEA in the germline V gene. The CDR3: CSVEDGGGSPPHF. CDR3 bases: TGCAGCGTTGAAGATGGGGGAGGATCACCCCCCCACTTT.

The chain couples TRBV7-2 to TRBJ2-1, with D unclear. The ends were cut back, 3 bases at V and 6 bases at J, with 21 bases in the middle. CDR3 length: 17 amino acids. The germline V gene has CDR1 SGHTA and CDR2 FQGNSA. CDR3 protein: CASSLVALVLLGNEQFF. The CDR3 bases are TGTGCCAGCAGCTTGGTCGCTCTAGTCCTTTTGGGCAATGAGCAGTTCTTC.

In its sample, this clonotype was seen many times. The chain recombines TRBV27 with TRBJ2-1, with unresolved D. CDR1 is MNHEY, CDR2 SMNVEV, per germline (reference sequence). Trimming took 2 bases from V and 7 from J, leaving 15 bases between them. There are 15 residues in the CDR3. The CDR3 spells CASSLGGVPGNEQFF. Here the CDR3 DNA reads TGTGCCAGCAGTTTAGGTGGGGTCCCTGGTAATGAGCAGTTCTTC.

This clonotype came up a few times. V usage is TRBV7-2 and J usage is TRBJ1-5, with 7 nucleotides matching TRBD1. V dropped 5 bases and J dropped 9; count of bases not matched to a gene: 10. The V gene's germline CDR1 is SGHTA and CDR2 FQGNSA. This CDR3 spans 14 amino acids. CDR3 in DNA: TGTGCCAGCAGCCCTGGGACAGAATCACCGCCCCAGCATTTT. Protein product: CASSPGTESPPQHF.

In regard to this clonotype: A much more abundant neighbour one base away suggests this may be a read error. The chain carries TRBV20-1 and TRBJ2-5, with 7 bases lining up with TRBD2. CDR3 length: 13 residues. V lost 7 bases, J lost 5 bases, and 10 bases stayed unmatched. In germline, CDR1 is DFQATT, CDR2 SNEGSKA (reference sequence). CDR3 in DNA: TGCAGTGTTGCCCCGACTAGCCACGAGACCCAGTACTTC. Amino acid sequence: CSVAPTSHETQYF.

The V and J genes are TRBV5-1 and TRBJ1-2, with D unclear. This CDR3 comprises 13 residues. Germline V gene sequence: CDR1 SGHRS, CDR2 YFSETQ. V was pared by 0 bases and J by 8 bases, with 11 bases between. CDR3 sequence (DNA): TGCGCCAGCAGCTTGGATCTCTCGGGAGGCTACACCTTC. Translated, it gives CASSLDLSGGYTF.

The chain joins TRBV2 to TRBJ2-1; 9 nucleotides agree with TRBD2. The junction had 10 bases not matched to a gene; V was cut back by 4 bases and J by 6 bases. CDR1 SNHLY and CDR2 FYNNEI come from the germline V gene. This CDR3 has 16 amino acids. The CDR3 region has the DNA TGTGCCAGCAGTGGAGGGGCGGGAGGGCCCTTCAATGAGCAGTTCTTC. As protein: CASSGGAGGPFNEQFF.

V usage is TRBV5-6 and J usage is TRBJ2-5; 14 nucleotides match TRBD2. Trimming at V came to 4 bases and at J to 7 bases, leaving 3 bases not matched to a gene. CDR3 length: 14 residues. The germline V gene has CDR1 SGHDT and CDR2 YYEEEE. The CDR3 sequence: CASSQGTSGRTQYF. The CDR3 DNA reads as TGTGCCAGCAGCCAGGGGACTAGCGGGAGGACCCAGTACTTC.